The 28 T cell receptor beta chains reported below all come from one sample, sequenced in a study of blood T cell repertoires in COVID-19. Data came from immunoSEQ multiplex PCR; TCRdb stores just in-frame clones and leaves some out. The sample shows approximately 190,000 clones, around 84% of them seen only once. The specimen sequenced was peripheral blood. Receptors originate from a human donor in a cohort sampled during active COVID-19.

V usage is TRBV4-1 and J usage is TRBJ1-5, with 9 bases matching TRBD1. Germline trimming cut 2 bases from V and 5 bases from J; bases unmatched to any gene: 16. The CDR3 runs 19 residues. In germline, CDR1 is MGHRA, CDR2 YSYEKL. CDR3 sequence reads: CASSQFDRGSSRVHQPQHF. Written as DNA, the CDR3 is TGCGCCAGCAGCCAATTCGACAGGGGGAGTTCAAGGGTCCATCAGCCCCAGCATTTT.

The genes are TRBV10-3 and TRBJ1-1; D uncertain. The germline gives CDR1 ENHRY, CDR2 SYGVKD. V was clipped by 10 bases and J by 1 base, with 13 bases between them. The CDR3 length is 13 residues. The CDR3 DNA reads as TGTGCCACGGAAAGCAGGTGGAACACTGAAGCTTTCTTT. Its protein is CATESRWNTEAFF.

This clone appeared once. The V gene is TRBV5-4, the J gene TRBJ1-6; 9 bases agree with TRBD1. This CDR3 has 15 amino acids. The junction had 3 bases not matched to a gene; V was cut back by 4 bases and J by 4 bases. Germline V gene sequence: CDR1 SGHNT, CDR2 YYREEE (reference sequence). DNA of the CDR3: TGTGCCAGCAGCCCGGGACAGGGTTATAATTCACCCCTCCACTTT. Its translation: CASSPGQGYNSPLHF.

The V call is TRBV6-5, the J call TRBJ1-6, with TRBD1 matching 7 bases. The CDR3 spans 14 residues. The germline V gene encodes CDR1 MNHEY and CDR2 SVGAGI. Losses at the gene ends were 8 bases for V and 10 bases for J; bases not matched to a gene: 11. The CDR3 loop reads CASSLRGVGSPLHF. The DNA for the CDR3 is TGTGCCAGCTCCCTCAGGGGGGTGGGGTCACCCCTCCACTTT.

This chain connects TRBV6-7 to TRBJ1-1; 7 bases line up with TRBD1. TRBV6-7 is known as an ORF, though its function is uncertain. V lost 11 bases and J lost 1; bases outside the gene matches: 7. This CDR3 contains 13 residues. This CDR3 is CAGLDRENTEAFF. CDR3 coding DNA: TGTGCCGGGTTAGACAGGGAGAACACTGAAGCTTTCTTT.

This chain joins TRBV24-1 and TRBJ2-1, with TRBD1 identical over 7 bases. Germline V gives CDR1 KGHDR, CDR2 SFDVKD. CDR3 length: 16 amino acids. V dropped 2 bases and J dropped 3; count of bases not matched to a gene: 6. The CDR3 coding sequence is TGTGCCACCAGTGATTCAGGACCAGGGGGCTACAATGAGCAGTTCTTC. Translated, it gives CATSDSGPGGYNEQFF.

The chain recombines TRBV6-2 or TRBV6-3 with TRBJ2-5, with D perhaps matching TRBD1 (6 bases). The length of the CDR3 is 14 residues. Germline assignment: CDR1 MNHEY and CDR2 SVGEGT. V was pared by 7 bases and J by 5 bases, with 17 bases between. CDR3 sequence: CASNPQGPPETQYF. In nucleotides, the CDR3 is TGTGCCAGCAACCCACAGGGCCCCCCTGAGACCCAGTACTTC.

CDR3 nucleotide sequence: TGCGCCAGCAGCCAAGTCCCCTCCGGACAGAAAAGACTTGGCTACACCTTC. This encodes CASSQVPSGQKRLGYTF. The V gene is TRBV4-1, the J gene TRBJ1-2; D possibly corresponds to TRBD1 (6 bases). Per germline, CDR1 MGHRA and CDR2 YSYEKL. V shed 1 base and J shed 7 bases, with 22 bases lying between them. CDR3 size: 17 residues.

This CDR3 reads CASSYPSRGSGEKLFF. Here the CDR3 DNA reads TGTGCCAGCAGTTACCCGTCCCGGGGTTCGGGGGAAAAACTGTTTTTT. The chain links TRBV6-5 to TRBJ1-4; D is ambiguous. V was pared by 2 bases and J by 8 bases, with 18 bases between. Germline CDR1 is MNHEY and CDR2 is SVGAGI. CDR3 size: 16 residues.

V gene TRBV24-1 combines with J gene TRBJ2-5; a weak D match, TRBD1 (5 bases). The germline V and J ends were trimmed by 4 bases and 2 bases, with 7 bases remaining between them. Germline V gene data show CDR1 as KGHDR and CDR2 as SFDVKD. This CDR3 comprises 13 residues. The CDR3 spells CATSEGHQETQYF. The CDR3 nucleotides are TGTGCCACCAGTGAGGGGCATCAAGAGACCCAGTACTTC.

The chain uses TRBV6-5 and TRBJ1-2; TRBD1 matches at 9 bases. V was clipped by 6 bases and J by 2 bases; unmatched bases: 7. This CDR3 comprises 15 residues. Germline loops: CDR1 MNHEY, CDR2 SVGAGI. CDR3 bases: TGTGCCAGCAGCCTCAGCGGGACAGGGAACTATGGCTACACCTTC. Amino acids: CASSLSGTGNYGYTF.

J is TRBJ1-1 and V is TRBV5-1; D call uncertain. Germline loops: CDR1 SGHRS, CDR2 YFSETQ. The V end lost 1 base, the J end lost 4 bases, and 14 bases lay between the germline ends. The CDR3 has 15 amino acids. In DNA form, the CDR3 reads TGCGCCAGCAGCTTGACGCGGGCCGGGAGCACTGAAGCTTTCTTT. Amino acids: CASSLTRAGSTEAFF. The full variable domain, completed using reference TRBV5-1 and TRBJ1-1, is KAGVTQTPRYLIKTRGQQVTLSCSPISGHRSVSWYQQTPGQGLQFLFEYFSETQRNKGNFPGRFSGRQFSNSRSEMNVSTLELGDSALYLCASSLTRAGSTEAFFGQGTRLTVV.

The chain is built from TRBV4-1 and TRBJ1-4; D is perhaps TRBD1 (5 bases). Germline CDR1 MGHRA, CDR2 YSYEKL. This CDR3 region has 17 residues. V dropped 4 bases and J dropped 0 bases, with 15 bases sitting between them. CDR3 coding DNA: TGCGCCAGCAGCCGACAGAATCCCGTTGCAACTAATGAAAAACTGTTTTTT. Translating it yields CASSRQNPVATNEKLFF.

The chain recombines TRBV2 with TRBJ1-1, with no clear D. The CDR3 runs to 15 residues. Germline values: CDR1 SNHLY, CDR2 FYNNEI. V lost 2 bases and J 4 bases, leaving 14 bases between the germline ends. DNA for the CDR3: TGTGCCAGCAGTGAAATCGAGGGCTACAGCACTGAAGCTTTCTTT. Its translation: CASSEIEGYSTEAFF.

The V gene is TRBV2, the J gene TRBJ2-1, with 7 bases fitting TRBD1. The trim removed 6 bases at V and 5 bases at J, leaving 7 bases unmatched. The CDR3 sequence is 14 residues long. Germline V lookup: CDR1 SNHLY, CDR2 FYNNEI. This chain's CDR3 is CASRGTAINNEQFF. CDR3 DNA sequence: TGTGCCAGCAGGGGGACAGCGATTAACAATGAGCAGTTCTTC.

This chain uses TRBV11-2 with TRBJ2-7; the match to TRBD2 covers 7 bases. The germline CDR1 and CDR2 sequences are SGHAT and FQNNGV. This CDR3 is built from 14 residues. The J segment lost 4 bases and the V segment lost 8 bases, leaving 11 bases of the junction unmatched. CDR3 in amino acids: CASGEGRTQYEQYF. CDR3 DNA sequence: TGTGCCAGCGGGGAGGGCCGGACCCAGTACGAGCAGTACTTC.

The rearrangement joins TRBV7-2 to TRBJ2-1; 8 bases agree with TRBD2. V lost 7 bases and J lost 5; bases outside the gene matches: 16. The CDR3 spans 17 residues. Germline-derived CDR1 and CDR2 are SGHTA and FQGNSA. The CDR3 DNA reads TGTGCCAGCAACCCGAAGCGGGAACTAGCGGCCAACAATGAGCAGTTCTTC. The encoded protein is CASNPKRELAANNEQFF.

This clone was seen only a few times. The J gene is TRBJ2-1, the V gene TRBV7-2; a possible D gene is TRBD1 (5 bases). Germline CDR1 is SGHTA and CDR2 is FQGNSA. The CDR3 totals 14 residues. V lost 5 bases, J lost 8 bases, and 16 bases lay in between. The CDR3 here is CASSPQIWGDEQFF. In nucleotides, the CDR3 is TGTGCCAGCAGCCCACAGATCTGGGGCGATGAGCAGTTCTTC. The complete variable domain, with remaining parts taken from reference TRBV7-2 and TRBJ2-1, reads GAGVSQSPSNKVTEKGKDVELRCDPISGHTALYWYRQSLGQGLEFLIYFQGNSAPDKSGLPSDRFSAERTGGSVSTLTIQRTQQEDSAVYLCASSPQIWGDEQFFGPGTRLTVL.

This chain connects TRBV28 to TRBJ1-2; no clear D gene. The CDR3 is made up of 14 amino acids. CDR1 and CDR2 from the germline V gene are MDHEN and SYDVKM. Trimming pared 8 bases from V and 4 bases from J, leaving 17 bases between. CDR3 residues: CASGLSRESYGYTF. The CDR3 bases are TGTGCCAGCGGACTTTCCAGAGAGTCCTATGGCTACACCTTC.

The chain carries TRBV19 and TRBJ2-5; 8 bases are shared with TRBD2. The J segment lost 2 bases and the V segment lost 3 bases, leaving 5 bases of the junction unmatched. CDR1 and CDR2 (germline): LNHDA, SQIVND (reference sequence). This CDR3 has 15 residues. The CDR3 nucleotides are TGTGCCAGTAGTATCAGCGGGAGTGATCAAGAGACCCAGTACTTC. Translation gives CASSISGSDQETQYF.

The chain links TRBV2 to TRBJ1-2, with D possibly being TRBD1 (6 bases). Germline CDR1 is SNHLY and CDR2 is FYNNEI. This CDR3 has 14 residues. Trimming cost V 8 bases and J 4 bases, with 17 bases left between them. In nucleotides, the CDR3 is TGTGCCAGCGTTGAACAGGGTGAAGGCTATGGCTACACCTTC. It codes for CASVEQGEGYGYTF.

The chain carries TRBV3-1 (or the pseudogene TRBV3-2) and TRBJ1-3, with 9 bases identical to TRBD1. Looked up from germline, CDR1 is LGHDT and CDR2 is YNNKEL (reference sequence). The J segment lost 5 bases and the V segment lost 5 bases, leaving 10 bases of the junction unmatched. The CDR3 covers 16 residues. Here the CDR3 DNA reads TGTGCCAGCAGCACAACAGGGGGCTCCTTTAGAAACACCATATATTTT. It is translated as CASSTTGGSFRNTIYF.

The chain is built from TRBV5-5 and TRBJ1-4, with TRBD1 identical over 9 bases. Germline V gene data show CDR1 as SGHKS and CDR2 as YYEKEE (reference sequence). The V segment lost 5 bases and the J segment 7 bases; nucleotides outside the gene matches: 21. This CDR3 spans 19 amino acids. CDR3 DNA sequence: TGTGCCAGCAGTCGTTCCCCGGGACAGGGCCTCCTCCAAGGTGAAAAACTGTTTTTT. Its translation: CASSRSPGQGLLQGEKLFF.

The rearrangement links TRBV25-1 to TRBJ1-2; 9 bases line up with TRBD1. V dropped 4 bases and J dropped 4; count of bases not matched to a gene: 4. The CDR3 extends over 14 amino acids. From germline, CDR1 is MGHDK and CDR2 SYGVNS. Here the CDR3 reads CASSVTGGSYGYTF. The CDR3 region has the DNA TGTGCCAGCAGTGTCACAGGGGGCTCCTATGGCTACACCTTC.

The V gene is TRBV5-1, the J gene TRBJ1-4, with 7 positions matching TRBD1. This CDR3 has 18 residues. V was pared by 4 bases and J by 0 bases, with 12 bases of the junction left unmatched. Germline loops: CDR1 SGHRS, CDR2 YFSETQ. In DNA form, the CDR3 reads TGCGCCAGCAGCCTAGGACAGGCCCGAGTTGCAACTAATGAAAAACTGTTTTTT. Amino acids: CASSLGQARVATNEKLFF.

The rearrangement joins TRBV11-3 to TRBJ2-2; the match to TRBD2 covers 7 bases. Trimming removed 5 bases from V and 8 bases from J; junction bases left unmatched: 8. The CDR3 runs to 14 residues. In germline, CDR1 is SGHNT, CDR2 YENEEA. The CDR3 spells CASSATGGVGELFF. The CDR3 nucleotides read TGTGCCAGCAGCGCTACTGGGGGGGTAGGGGAGCTGTTTTTT.

The chain joins TRBV19 to TRBJ2-5; TRBD2 might be the D (6 bases). Deletions cut 0 bases from V and 5 bases from J, with 19 bases between. Germline-derived CDR1 and CDR2 are LNHDA and SQIVND (reference sequence). The CDR3 totals 17 residues. This CDR3 reads CASSIEGPLFGGETQYF. In nucleotides, the CDR3 is TGTGCCAGTAGTATAGAGGGACCTTTATTCGGAGGGGAGACCCAGTACTTC.

This chain connects TRBV3-1 (or the pseudogene TRBV3-2) to TRBJ1-2; D call uncertain. V was clipped by 0 bases and J by 11 bases, with 16 bases between them. Germline V gene sequence: CDR1 LGHDT, CDR2 YNNKEL (reference sequence). CDR3 length: 14 amino acids. The CDR3 DNA is TGTGCCAGCAGCCAAGACCCCCGGAGTAGACCTTACACCTTC. Protein: CASSQDPRSRPYTF.